These T cell receptor beta chains were read from a single sample in a study of blood T cell repertoires in COVID-19. The data were produced by immunoSEQ multiplex PCR, yet TCRdb's version contains in-frame clones alone and is incomplete. The data show 400,000 to 450,000 clones, with around nine tenths seen just once and 0.65% to 1% held by the top ten. The sequencing input was peripheral blood. The receptor source for this set is a man younger than 35 with COVID-19, enrolled during active disease. The CDR3 runs from the conserved cysteine through the conserved F or W. The D gene is left open where the match is weak. Clone size appears in some rows only: once, few, many, or a class for an expanded clone.

cdr3_nt: TGTGCCAGTAGCCCCCAGGGGGGCGTAAAAAATTCACCCCTCCACTTT; cdr3_aa: CASSPQGGVKNSPLHF; clone_size: NA; d_call: TRBD1; v_call: TRBV19; j_call: TRBJ1-6
cdr3_nt: TGTGCCAGCAGCCTGGGGACTAGCGGGAGAAGGTTCGAGCAGTACTTC; cdr3_aa: CASSLGTSGRRFEQYF; clone_size: once; d_call: TRBD2; v_call: TRBV11-3; j_call: TRBJ2-7
cdr3_nt: TGTGCCAGCAGCGCCCGCACGGACAGCCTCGTCGAGACCCAGTACTTC; cdr3_aa: CASSARTDSLVETQYF; clone_size: NA; d_call: NA; v_call: TRBV9; j_call: TRBJ2-5
cdr3_nt: TGTGCCAGCTCCCGCGGGGCCACCGGCGCAGATACGCAGTATTTT; cdr3_aa: CASSRGATGADTQYF; clone_size: NA; d_call: NA; v_call: TRBV18; j_call: TRBJ2-3
cdr3_nt: TGCGCCAGCAGCTGGGCGGACAGCTCCTACGAGCAGTACTTC; cdr3_aa: CASSWADSSYEQYF; clone_size: once; d_call: NA; v_call: TRBV5-1; j_call: TRBJ2-7
cdr3_nt: TGTGCCAGCAGTTACGGGACAGAGTACAATGAGCAGTTCTTC; cdr3_aa: CASSYGTEYNEQFF; clone_size: NA; d_call: TRBD1; v_call: TRBV6-5; j_call: TRBJ2-1
cdr3_nt: TGTGCCAGCAGCCAAGCTCGGCTAGCGGCTCGGGGTGAGCAGTTCTTC; cdr3_aa: CASSQARLAARGEQFF; clone_size: NA; d_call: TRBD2; v_call: TRBV3-1/TRBV3-2; j_call: TRBJ2-1
cdr3_nt: TGTGCCTGGAGCTTTGGCAGTCTCGCTTTTATTTCTGGCTACACCTTC; cdr3_aa: CAWSFGSLAFISGYTF; clone_size: NA; d_call: NA; v_call: TRBV30; j_call: TRBJ1-2
cdr3_nt: TGTGCCAGCAGCACCGGACTAGCGGGAGCGCACAGCTCCTACAATGAGCAGTTCTTC; cdr3_aa: CASSTGLAGAHSSYNEQFF; clone_size: NA; d_call: TRBD2; v_call: TRBV5-8; j_call: TRBJ2-1
cdr3_nt: TGTGCCAGCAGCCGCGGGATGGGCTCGGGTGAGCAGTACTTC; cdr3_aa: CASSRGMGSGEQYF; clone_size: NA; d_call: NA; v_call: TRBV4-2; j_call: TRBJ2-7
cdr3_nt: TGTGCCAGCAGCCAAGATAGGGGGAGAACAGATACGCAGTATTTT; cdr3_aa: CASSQDRGRTDTQYF; clone_size: NA; d_call: NA; v_call: TRBV4-2; j_call: TRBJ2-3
cdr3_nt: TGTGCCAGCAGTGAACCGGGACAGGGGGCCTACGAGCAGTACTTC; cdr3_aa: CASSEPGQGAYEQYF; clone_size: NA; d_call: TRBD1; v_call: TRBV6-1; j_call: TRBJ2-7
cdr3_nt: TGTGCCAGCAGCTTACCCCACAGGGTGTACGAGCAGTACTTC; cdr3_aa: CASSLPHRVYEQYF; clone_size: NA; d_call: NA; v_call: TRBV7-3; j_call: TRBJ2-7
cdr3_nt: TGTGCCAGCAGTCAGGGGGGACTAGTCGACAATGAGCAGTTCTTC; cdr3_aa: CASSQGGLVDNEQFF; clone_size: NA; d_call: NA; v_call: TRBV28; j_call: TRBJ2-1
cdr3_nt: TGCGCCAGCAGCTTGACCCAGGGGGCAGATGGGGCCAACGTCCTGACTTTC; cdr3_aa: CASSLTQGADGANVLTF; clone_size: once; d_call: TRBD1; v_call: TRBV5-1; j_call: TRBJ2-6
cdr3_nt: TGTGCCAGCAGCCAAGTCAACTTGTACCAAGAGACCCAGTACTTC; cdr3_aa: CASSQVNLYQETQYF; clone_size: NA; d_call: NA; v_call: TRBV3-1/TRBV3-2; j_call: TRBJ2-5
cdr3_nt: TGTGCCTCCAGAAGCGGTTCTAGCACAGATACGCAGTATTTT; cdr3_aa: CASRSGSSTDTQYF; clone_size: once; d_call: NA; v_call: TRBV24-1; j_call: TRBJ2-3
cdr3_nt: TGTGCCAGTAGAGAGACAGGGACCGGCCAGCCCCAGCATTTT; cdr3_aa: CASRETGTGQPQHF; clone_size: NA; d_call: TRBD1; v_call: TRBV19; j_call: TRBJ1-5
cdr3_nt: TGTGCCAGCAGATACGGGAGGATGGAGACCCAGTACTTC; cdr3_aa: CASRYGRMETQYF; clone_size: NA; d_call: TRBD2; v_call: TRBV11-3; j_call: TRBJ2-5
cdr3_nt: TGTGCCAGCAGCTTGGATCAACAGGGGGTCTACGAGCAGTACTTC; cdr3_aa: CASSLDQQGVYEQYF; clone_size: NA; d_call: TRBD1; v_call: TRBV5-4; j_call: TRBJ2-7
cdr3_nt: TGTGCCAGCTCACCCGCTCAGGCGGGGGCCAACGTCCTGACTTTC; cdr3_aa: CASSPAQAGANVLTF; clone_size: NA; d_call: NA; v_call: TRBV18; j_call: TRBJ2-6
cdr3_nt: TGTGCCAGCAGCCAAGCTGGCAGACTCTACGAGCAGTACTTC; cdr3_aa: CASSQAGRLYEQYF; clone_size: once; d_call: NA; v_call: TRBV3-1/TRBV3-2; j_call: TRBJ2-7
cdr3_nt: TGCGCCAGCAGTCCCCCGACTAGCGGGAACACAGATACGCAGTATTTT; cdr3_aa: CASSPPTSGNTDTQYF; clone_size: NA; d_call: TRBD2; v_call: TRBV5-1; j_call: TRBJ2-3
cdr3_nt: TGCGCCAGCAGCACGGGACAGGGTCCCTATGGCTACACCTTC; cdr3_aa: CASSTGQGPYGYTF; clone_size: once; d_call: TRBD1; v_call: TRBV5-1; j_call: TRBJ1-2
cdr3_nt: TGTGCCAGTAGTATGGGGGGTTTTAATGGCTACACCTTC; cdr3_aa: CASSMGGFNGYTF; clone_size: NA; d_call: NA; v_call: TRBV19; j_call: TRBJ1-2
cdr3_nt: TGCGCCAGCAGCTTGGAAACTAGCGGGGGGAAGACCCAGTACTTC; cdr3_aa: CASSLETSGGKTQYF; clone_size: NA; d_call: TRBD2; v_call: TRBV5-1; j_call: TRBJ2-5
cdr3_nt: TGCGCCAGCAGCTTGGACGTGAGCTCCTACGAGCAGTACTTC; cdr3_aa: CASSLDVSSYEQYF; clone_size: few; d_call: NA; v_call: TRBV5-1; j_call: TRBJ2-7
cdr3_nt: TGTGCCAGCAGCAAATCACAGACCAATTCACCCCTCCACTTT; cdr3_aa: CASSKSQTNSPLHF; clone_size: NA; d_call: NA; v_call: TRBV5-4; j_call: TRBJ1-6
cdr3_nt: TGTGCCAGCACCGAACTAGCGGGAGACACAAATGAGCAGTTCTTC; cdr3_aa: CASTELAGDTNEQFF; clone_size: NA; d_call: TRBD2; v_call: TRBV5-6; j_call: TRBJ2-1
cdr3_nt: TGTGCCAGCAGCTATACAGGGGGCCTCGGAACTGAAGCTTTCTTT; cdr3_aa: CASSYTGGLGTEAFF; clone_size: NA; d_call: TRBD1; v_call: TRBV7-6; j_call: TRBJ1-1
cdr3_nt: TGTGCCAGCAGCTTAGTAGCGGTGTCCTACGAGCAGTACTTC; cdr3_aa: CASSLVAVSYEQYF; clone_size: NA; d_call: NA; v_call: TRBV11-2; j_call: TRBJ2-7